Below, 15 T cell receptor gamma chains from the same sample are listed, as sequenced in a study of gamma-delta chains in newborns, infants, children. TCRdb repeated clone calling on the reads with CATT. The data contain around 2,500 gamma-chain clones, more than 35% of them seen just once; the ten biggest clones take up roughly 4.4%. Material for sequencing was blood. The receptors were sampled from a child who was a newborn, infant or young child, either healthy, febrile or measles-vaccinated (not recorded which).

This clone is large within its sample. The rearrangement uses TRGV4 and TRGJ1 or TRGJ2. The J gene, not given by TCRdb, was assigned here from a germline match of the nucleotide sequence. This CDR3 comprises 13 residues. The germline V gene has CDR1 EGSTGY and CDR2 YDSYTSSV. Unmatched junction bases numbered 10, after V lost 4 bases and J lost 7 bases. The CDR3 DNA sequence: TGTGCCACCTGGGAAAGCTTAGGGTATAAGAAACTCTTT. It codes for CATWESLGYKKLF.

The chain joins TRGV9 to TRGJ1 or TRGJ2. Here the J gene was assigned by germline matching of the DNA, as TCRdb has none. The CDR3 is 11 amino acids. J was trimmed by 4 bases and V by 8 bases; bases with no gene match: 5. CDR1 and CDR2 (germline): GITISATS, ISYDGTV (reference sequence). CDR3 region: CALSLYYKKLF. As DNA, the CDR3 is TGTGCCTTGTCGTTATATTATAAGAAACTCTTT.

This clone was counted only a few times. The chain combines TRGV8 with TRGJ1 or TRGJ2. The J gene is absent in TCRdb and was assigned here via DNA matching to germline. The CDR3 consists of 15 residues. Germline V CDR1 and CDR2: VENAVY, YDSYNSRV. V trimming: 0 bases; J trimming: 5 bases; junction bases outside the gene matches: 10. The DNA of the CDR3 is TGTGCCACCTGGGATAGGCACGAGGGGAATTATAAGAAACTCTTT. Protein: CATWDRHEGNYKKLF.

With the J gene uncalled, the V gene is TRGV9. The CDR3 runs to 12 residues. The germline CDR1 and CDR2 sequences are GITISATS and ISYDGTV (reference sequence). CDR3 sequence reads: CALGWLGYNKLF. CDR3 coding DNA: TGTGCCTTGGGGTGGTTGGGGTATAACAAACTATTT.

In its sample, this clone was seen a few times. The chain employs TRGV3 and TRGJ1 or TRGJ2. Since TCRdb gives no J gene, matching the DNA to germline was used here to assign it. The V gene end was trimmed by 5 bases and the J gene end by 3 bases; junction bases not matched to a gene: 1. CDR3 length equals 11 residues. In germline, CDR1 is VTNTFY, CDR2 YDVSTARD (reference sequence). The DNA of the CDR3 is TGTGCCACCTGGGGTTATTATAAGAAACTCTTT. Translated, it gives CATWGYYKKLF.

About this clone: Other DNA sequences in this specimen translate into the identical CDR3. No J gene was called, and the V gene is TRGV5. The CDR3 length is 15 residues. Looked up from germline, CDR1 is VINAFY and CDR2 is YDVSNSKD. The CDR3 region has the DNA TGTGCCACCTGGGACAGGCGTAGGTTGAGGTATAAGAAGCTCTTT. Translating it yields CATWDRRRLRYKKLF.

In the case of this clone: The sample holds other DNA sequences that translate to the same CDR3. The chain is built from TRGV2 and TRGJ1 or TRGJ2. TCRdb supplies no J gene; here it was assigned by aligning the nucleotide sequence to germline. This CDR3 is built from 13 residues. The J segment lost 3 bases and the V segment lost 3 bases, leaving 5 bases of the junction unmatched. Germline V gene lookup returns CDR1 EGSNGY and CDR2 YDSYNSKV. CDR3 loop: CATWDRLYYKKLF. The CDR3 DNA is TGTGCCACCTGGGACCGGCTTTATTATAAGAAACTCTTT.

Remarks on this clone: One end of the junction is discordant with germline, which a read error may explain. This sequence joins TRGV5 and TRGJ1 or TRGJ2. TCRdb carries no J gene annotation; the J gene was assigned here by matching the DNA with germline. Looked up from germline, CDR1 is VINAFY and CDR2 is YDVSNSKD. This CDR3 contains 14 residues. DNA of the CDR3: TGTGCCACCCGGGACAGGGTGAATTATTATAAGAAACTCTTT. Amino acids: CATRDRVNYYKKLF.

In this sample, this clone turned up a few times. Written as DNA, the CDR3 is TGTGCCACCTGGGACAGGCGGGGCAGTGATTGGATCAAGACGTTT. Its protein product is CATWDRRGSDWIKTF. This chain links TRGV5 with TRGJP2. No J gene was available from TCRdb, and it was assigned here by a germline match of the DNA. The CDR3 covers 15 residues. CDR1 is VINAFY, CDR2 YDVSNSKD, per germline. V dropped 0 bases and J dropped 5; count of bases not matched to a gene: 6.

Remarks on this clone: A much larger clone is a single base away; this may be a read error. The V and J genes are TRGV4 and TRGJ1 or TRGJ2. TCRdb records no J gene; here it was assigned by comparing the DNA to germline. Trimming removed 5 bases from V and 3 bases from J; junction bases left unmatched: 4. CDR3 size: 12 residues. In germline, CDR1 is EGSTGY, CDR2 YDSYTSSV. The CDR3 coding sequence is TGTGCCACCTGGGGTGGTTATTATAAGAAACTCTTT. Amino acid sequence: CATWGGYYKKLF.

The chain has TRGV4 and TRGJ1 or TRGJ2. TCRdb offers no J gene call, so here the DNA was matched to germline to obtain one. This CDR3 is 15 amino acids long. J was trimmed by 1 base and V by 2 bases; bases with no gene match: 8. Germline-derived CDR1 and CDR2 are EGSTGY and YDSYTSSV. CDR3 region: CATWDALSNYYKKLF. CDR3 coding DNA: TGTGCCACCTGGGATGCTCTGAGCAATTATTATAAGAAACTCTTT.

The gene calls are TRGV4 and TRGJ1 or TRGJ2. Assignment of the J gene here rests on matching the DNA to germline, because TCRdb gives none. Germline values: CDR1 EGSTGY, CDR2 YDSYTSSV. V lost 3 bases to trimming and J lost 3 bases; unmatched junction nucleotides: 5. The CDR3 has 13 residues. The CDR3 DNA reads as TGTGCCACCTGGGATACTTCTTATTATAAGAAACTCTTT. It is translated as CATWDTSYYKKLF.

This clone has more than one count but fewer than ten. V and J are TRGV4 and TRGJ1 or TRGJ2. The J gene, left out of TCRdb, was set here by checking the DNA against germline. The junction had 5 bases not matched to a gene; V was cut back by 0 bases and J by 12 bases. The CDR3 covers 11 residues. CDR1 is EGSTGY, CDR2 YDSYTSSV, per germline. CDR3 nucleotides: TGTGCCACCTGGGATGGGCCAGTGAAACTCTTT. Translating it yields CATWDGPVKLF.

This clone has just a few counts. The chain joins TRGV3 to TRGJ1 or TRGJ2. Germline CDR1 VTNTFY, CDR2 YDVSTARD (reference sequence). This CDR3 contains 11 residues. J lost 3 bases, V lost 6 bases, and 2 bases had no gene match. As DNA, the CDR3 is TGTGCCACCTGGCCTTATTATAAGAAACTCTTT. Translation gives CATWPYYKKLF.

This clone was detected only a few times. The chain carries TRGV3 and TRGJ1 or TRGJ2. Germline CDR1 VTNTFY, CDR2 YDVSTARD (reference sequence). Germline trimming cut 2 bases from V and 16 bases from J; bases unmatched to any gene: 8. The CDR3 loop spans 10 amino acids. CDR3 sequence reads: CATWDKWKLF. CDR3 nucleotides: TGTGCCACCTGGGACAAATGGAAGCTCTTT.